This T cell receptor (beta chain) was sequenced for a study of tumor-infiltrating lymphocytes in primary liver carcinoma. Overall study context: Spanning 30 to 69 years of age, the patients were men and women.

Study-level points and caveats: Compared with tumor region pairs, tumor-adjacent and tumor-blood pairs overlapped less.

About this clonotype: Its antigen is not known. The junction differs from germline at one of its ends, possibly a read error.

Unsorted bulk tissue of about 18-32 mg yielded co-extracted RNA and DNA. Through surgical resection, the patients' primary liver carcinoma was treated. The input was about 490 ng total RNA; TCR beta cDNA was made from it with a constant-region primer. It was through three nested multiplex PCR rounds of slightly modified ARM-PCR that TCR beta libraries arose. TCRdb passed the multiplex PCR reads through MiXCR, listing each CDR3 protein once. The repertoire holds about 22,000 distinct CDR3 sequences, with 60% to 80% as singletons. Sequenced: liver tumor tissue from sampling region 1. Subset specified: tumor region T1, superior pole. The sequence was collected from a woman aged 30 to 39 with primary liver carcinoma and hepatitis B virus infection.

CDR3 sequence: CGSSHPQLGGYTF. Written as DNA, the CDR3 is TGTGGCAGCAGCCATCCCCAGCTAGGTGGCTACACCTTC. This rearrangement joins TRBV14 to TRBJ1-2, with D hard to call. Germline loops: CDR1 SGHDN, CDR2 FVKESK. This CDR3 is 13 amino acids long. Complete variable domain (other parts from reference TRBV14 and TRBJ1-2): EAGVTQFPSHSVIEKGQTVTLRCDPISGHDNLYWYRRVMGKEIKFLLHFVKESKQDESGMPNNRFLAERTGGTYSTLKVQPAELEDSGVYFCGSSHPQLGGYTFGSGTRLTVV.